Listed below are T cell receptor beta chains from one sample, sequenced in a study of blood T cells in healthy people across ages. TCRdb reanalysed the 5' RACE reads using MiXCR and keeps one entry per CDR3 protein. The top ten hold less than 0.85% of the sample, which has 1 million or so distinct CDR3 sequences, 20% to 25% seen once. These data were also reused for a study on T cells of mothers and their children.

The sample consisted of blood. Receptors originate from a girl under 10 years old in good health. Both conserved end residues are part of each CDR3. The order of the fields is CDR3 length, V gene, J gene, clone size, D gene, CDR3 protein, CDR3 DNA. The D gene is left open where the match is weak. Clone size is given for some rows only: seen once, a few or many times, or a class if the clone is expanded.

>13|TRBV28|TRBJ2-4|few|NA
CASSSGLRDIQYF
TGTGCCAGCAGTTCAGGACTCAGGGACATTCAGTACTTC
>13|TRBV4-1|TRBJ2-5|NA|NA
CASSPPAQETQYF
TGCGCCAGCAGCCCCCCAGCGCAAGAGACCCAGTACTTC
>14|TRBV5-1|TRBJ2-4|NA|TRBD1
CASSLGTGGARGEF
TGCGCCAGCAGCTTGGGGACAGGGGGCGCGAGAGGGGAGTTC
>14|TRBV18|TRBJ2-2|few|NA
CASSLLSEAGELFF
TGTGCCAGCTCACTATTAAGTGAGGCCGGGGAGCTGTTTTTT
>14|TRBV6-6|TRBJ1-5|NA|NA
CASSYQGSNQPQHF
TGTGCCAGCAGTTACCAGGGTAGCAATCAGCCCCAGCATTTT
>12|TRBV11-3|TRBJ2-4|NA|NA
CASSLDSSIQYF
TGTGCCAGCAGCCTCGATTCCAGCATTCAGTACTTC
>10|TRBV10-3|TRBJ2-5|NA|NA
CAIREREQYF
TGTGCCATCAGAGAGCGAGAGCAGTACTTC
>15|TRBV28|TRBJ1-2|NA|TRBD1
CAIGSGGLRMDGYTF
TGTGCCATCGGGTCAGGGGGGCTCCGAATGGATGGCTACACCTTC
>17|TRBV12-3/TRBV12-4|TRBJ2-2|NA|NA
CASSFPGQQMNTGELFF
TGTGCCAGCAGTTTCCCGGGACAACAGATGAACACCGGGGAGCTGTTTTTT
>15|TRBV12-3/TRBV12-4|TRBJ1-1|NA|NA
CASSLFGAPDTEAFF
TGTGCCAGCAGTTTATTTGGGGCTCCTGACACTGAAGCTTTCTTT
>14|TRBV6-5|TRBJ2-5|once|TRBD1
CASSPSTGLKTQYF
TGTGCCAGCAGTCCGTCGACAGGGTTGAAGACCCAGTACTTC
>15|TRBV4-1|TRBJ2-5|few|NA
CASSSIPTGDETQYF
TGCGCCAGCAGCTCTATTCCCACGGGCGACGAGACCCAGTACTTC
>16|TRBV7-8|TRBJ2-2|few|TRBD1
CASSLGGTGYTGELFF
TGTGCCAGCAGCTTGGGCGGGACAGGGTACACCGGGGAGCTGTTTTTT
>16|TRBV20-1|TRBJ2-7|NA|NA
CSARDFRGGDAYEQYF
TGCAGTGCTAGAGATTTTCGGGGCGGAGACGCCTACGAGCAGTACTTC
>12|TRBV5-6|TRBJ2-5|NA|NA
CASSLATETQYF
TGTGCCAGCAGCTTGGCTACGGAGACCCAGTACTTC
>13|TRBV7-9|TRBJ2-5|NA|NA
CASRGQLQETQYF
TGTGCCAGCCGAGGACAGCTCCAAGAGACCCAGTACTTC
>14|TRBV3-1|TRBJ1-1|NA|NA
CASSQGFTNTEAFF
TGTGCCAGCAGCCAAGGTTTTACGAACACTGAAGCTTTCTTT
>13|TRBV28|TRBJ1-2|NA|NA
CASSTTQSYGYTF
TGTGCCAGCAGTACTACCCAATCCTATGGCTACACCTTC
>12|TRBV7-8|TRBJ2-1|few|NA
CASSHPNNEQFF
TGTGCCAGCTCCCATCCTAACAATGAGCAGTTCTTC
>14|TRBV7-9|TRBJ2-7|few|TRBD2
CASSAELAGGEQYF
TGTGCCAGCAGCGCCGAACTAGCGGGCGGCGAGCAGTACTTC
>15|TRBV15|TRBJ2-1|few|TRBD2
CATSRDGRGYNEQFF
TGTGCCACCAGCAGAGATGGGCGGGGGTACAATGAGCAGTTCTTC
>12|TRBV12-3/TRBV12-4|TRBJ1-1|NA|NA
CASSPWETEAFF
TGTGCCAGCAGTCCCTGGGAGACCGAAGCTTTCTTT
>12|TRBV29-1|TRBJ2-7|NA|NA
CVVGAGAYEQYF
TGCGTGGTGGGAGCGGGTGCCTACGAGCAGTACTTC
>14|TRBV11-1|TRBJ2-7|NA|NA
CASSLISETYEQYF
TGTGCCAGCAGCTTGATTAGCGAGACCTACGAGCAGTACTTC
>13|TRBV28|TRBJ1-2|few|NA
CASSLRAADGYTF
TGTGCCAGCAGTTTAAGGGCAGCTGACGGCTACACCTTC
>15|TRBV24-1|TRBJ2-2|NA|TRBD1
CATRSTGGNAGELFF
TGTGCCACCAGATCGACAGGGGGAAATGCCGGGGAGCTGTTTTTT
>16|TRBV7-9|TRBJ1-2|NA|NA
CASRPDSSPWAYGYTF
TGTGCCAGCAGACCCGACAGTTCCCCATGGGCCTATGGCTACACCTTC
>14|TRBV4-1|TRBJ1-3|NA|NA
CASRGPTSGNTIYF
TGCGCCAGCAGGGGACCCACCTCTGGAAACACCATATATTTT
>14|TRBV6-2/TRBV6-3|TRBJ2-5|few|NA
CASSPGEGRMTQYF
TGTGCCAGCAGCCCGGGTGAGGGAAGGATGACCCAGTACTTC
>17|TRBV21-1|TRBJ1-5|few|NA
CASRNVTGGKKNQPQHF
TGTGCCAGCAGGAATGTAACAGGGGGGAAGAAAAATCAGCCCCAGCATTTT
>11|TRBV20-1|TRBJ2-7|NA|NA
CSASRNYEQYF
TGCAGTGCTAGCCGGAACTACGAGCAGTACTTC
>13|TRBV27|TRBJ2-5|NA|NA
CASRTDVEETQYF
TGTGCCAGCAGGACCGACGTTGAAGAGACCCAGTACTTC
>17|TRBV7-2|TRBJ2-3|few|NA
CASSYKAAGVATYTQYF
TGTGCCAGCAGCTATAAGGCAGCGGGTGTTGCCACTTATACGCAGTATTTT
>12|TRBV4-1|TRBJ1-1|NA|NA
CASSQSPTEAFF
TGCGCCAGCAGTCAATCCCCCACTGAAGCTTTCTTT
>14|TRBV7-9|TRBJ1-1|few|NA
CASSSEAWNTEAFF
TGTGCCAGCAGCTCCGAGGCCTGGAACACTGAAGCTTTCTTT
>14|TRBV28|TRBJ1-2|NA|NA
CASSSWRTTDSYTF
TGTGCCAGCAGTTCTTGGCGGACCACGGACAGCTACACCTTC
>14|TRBV27|TRBJ2-5|NA|NA
CASRGEGYSGTQYF
TGTGCCAGCAGGGGAGAGGGATATTCGGGGACCCAGTACTTC
>13|TRBV4-1|TRBJ1-3|NA|NA
CASSQDPRDTIYF
TGCGCCAGCAGCCAAGATCCCCGGGACACCATATATTTT
>16|TRBV20-1|TRBJ2-7|once|TRBD1
CSARSPGTEVSYEQYF
TGCAGTGCTAGGTCCCCAGGGACAGAAGTCTCCTACGAGCAGTACTTC
>16|TRBV6-5|TRBJ1-4|NA|NA
CASSYSRALGSGKLFF
TGTGCCAGCAGTTACTCGAGGGCCTTGGGGTCGGGAAAACTGTTTTTT